This T cell receptor beta chain is drawn from a study of Siglec-9 on CD8 T cells in melanoma. Study-level results: Siglec-9 reportedly marks and regulates an effector memory CD8+ T-cell subset apparently accumulating in melanoma tumors.

Here immunoSEQ multiplex PCR was the method, and the copy in TCRdb shows in-frame clones only, minus some. The data show tens of thousands of clones, about 80% seen once. Germline-derived CDR1 and CDR2 are SGHTA and FQGNSA. The CDR3 loop spans 14 amino acids. Trimming took off 4 bases at V and 2 bases at J, with 11 bases between the two ends. This clone has just a few counts. The target antigen is unknown. The rearrangement uses TRBV7-2 and TRBJ1-1; D call uncertain. The sequenced sample consisted of Siglec-9- CD8+ T cells sorted from blood. This sequence originates from a human donor in good health. CDR3 amino acids: CASSSPGDNTEAFF. The CDR3 DNA sequence: TGTGCCAGCAGCTCCCCCGGAGATAACACTGAAGCTTTCTTT.